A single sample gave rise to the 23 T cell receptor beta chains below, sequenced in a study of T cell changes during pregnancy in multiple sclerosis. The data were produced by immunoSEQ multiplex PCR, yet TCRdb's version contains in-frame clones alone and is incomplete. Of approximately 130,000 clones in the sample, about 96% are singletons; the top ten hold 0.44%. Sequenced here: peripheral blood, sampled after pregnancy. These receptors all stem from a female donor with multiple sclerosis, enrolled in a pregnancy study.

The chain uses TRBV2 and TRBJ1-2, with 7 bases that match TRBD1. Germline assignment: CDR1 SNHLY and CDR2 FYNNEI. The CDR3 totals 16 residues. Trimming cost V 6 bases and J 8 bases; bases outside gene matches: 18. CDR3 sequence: CASSAEGAGRRNGYTF. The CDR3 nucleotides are TGTGCCAGCAGCGCCGAGGGGGCAGGGCGGAGGAACGGCTACACCTTC. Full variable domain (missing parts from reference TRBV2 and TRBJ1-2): EPEVTQTPSHQVTQMGQEVILRCVPISNHLYFYWYRQILGQKVEFLVSFYNNEISEKSEIFDDQFSVERPDGSNFTLKIRSTKLEDSAMYFCASSAEGAGRRNGYTFGSGTRLTVV.

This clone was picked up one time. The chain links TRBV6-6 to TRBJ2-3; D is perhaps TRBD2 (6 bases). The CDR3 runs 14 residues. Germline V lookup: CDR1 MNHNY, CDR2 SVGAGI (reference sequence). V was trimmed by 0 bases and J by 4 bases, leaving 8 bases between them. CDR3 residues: CASSYSSGADTQYF. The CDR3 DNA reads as TGTGCCAGCAGTTACTCGTCGGGAGCAGATACGCAGTATTTT.

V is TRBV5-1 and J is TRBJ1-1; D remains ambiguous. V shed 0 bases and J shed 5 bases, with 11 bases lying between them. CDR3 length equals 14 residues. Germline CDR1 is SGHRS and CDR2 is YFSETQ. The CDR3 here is CASSLVERLTEAFF. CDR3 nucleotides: TGCGCCAGCAGCTTGGTGGAGAGGTTGACTGAAGCTTTCTTT.

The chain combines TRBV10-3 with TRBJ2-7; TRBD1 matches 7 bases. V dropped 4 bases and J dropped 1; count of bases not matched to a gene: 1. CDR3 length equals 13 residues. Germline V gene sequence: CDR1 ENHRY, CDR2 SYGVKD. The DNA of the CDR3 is TGTGCCATCAGTGGACAGGGTTCCTACGAGCAGTACTTC. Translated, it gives CAISGQGSYEQYF.

The chain's CDR3 is CASSLVRSSYNEQFF. CDR3 nucleotide sequence: TGCGCCAGCAGCTTGGTACGGAGCTCCTACAATGAGCAGTTCTTC. The gene calls are TRBV5-1 and TRBJ2-1, with D unclear. Germline V gene sequence: CDR1 SGHRS, CDR2 YFSETQ. The CDR3 consists of 15 residues. Trimming removed 0 bases at V and 0 bases at J, with 7 bases between.

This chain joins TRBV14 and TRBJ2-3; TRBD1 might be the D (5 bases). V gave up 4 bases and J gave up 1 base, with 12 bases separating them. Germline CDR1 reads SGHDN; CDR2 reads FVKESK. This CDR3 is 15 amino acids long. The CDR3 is CASSRRVTRTDTQYF. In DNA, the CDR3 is TGTGCCAGCAGCCGCAGGGTGACTCGCACAGATACGCAGTATTTT. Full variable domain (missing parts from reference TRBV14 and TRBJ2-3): EAGVTQFPSHSVIEKGQTVTLRCDPISGHDNLYWYRRVMGKEIKFLLHFVKESKQDESGMPNNRFLAERTGGTYSTLKVQPAELEDSGVYFCASSRRVTRTDTQYFGPGTRLTVL.

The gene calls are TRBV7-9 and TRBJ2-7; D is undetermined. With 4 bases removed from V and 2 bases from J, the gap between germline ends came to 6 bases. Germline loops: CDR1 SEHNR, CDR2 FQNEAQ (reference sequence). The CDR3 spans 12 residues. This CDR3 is CASSYRAYEQYF. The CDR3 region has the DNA TGTGCCAGCAGCTACCGGGCCTACGAGCAGTACTTC. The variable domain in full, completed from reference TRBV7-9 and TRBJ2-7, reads DTGVSQNPRHKITKRGQNVTFRCDPISEHNRLYWYRQTLGQGPEFLTYFQNEAQLEKSRLLSDRFSAERPKGSFSTLEIQRTEQGDSAMYLCASSYRAYEQYFGPGTRLTVT.

Written as DNA, the CDR3 is TGTGCCTGGGGGACACACAATCAGCCCCAGCATTTT. Protein sequence: CAWGTHNQPQHF. The chain joins TRBV30 to TRBJ1-5, with a tentative D call TRBD1 (6 bases). The V gene's germline CDR1 is GTSNPN and CDR2 SVGIG (reference sequence). The CDR3 sequence is 12 residues long. With 5 bases removed from V and 3 bases from J, the gap between germline ends came to 8 bases.

CDR3 residues: CASSIGTSGRNEQFF. CDR3 DNA: TGTGCCAGCAGCATCGGGACTAGCGGACGCAATGAGCAGTTCTTC. The chain recombines TRBV5-4 with TRBJ2-1; TRBD2 matches 11 bases. The CDR3 length is 15 residues. After removal of 4 bases from V and 6 bases from J, the junction contained 6 bases not matched to a gene. The V gene's germline CDR1 is SGHNT and CDR2 YYREEE (reference sequence). Looking up the rest from reference TRBV5-4 and TRBJ2-1 gives the full variable domain: ETGVTQSPTHLIKTRGQQVTLRCSSQSGHNTVSWYQQALGQGPQFIFQYYREEENGRGNFPPRFSGLQFPNYSSELNVNALELDDSALYLCASSIGTSGRNEQFFGPGTRLTVL.

The CDR3: CAWQGTVRGTDTQYF. The CDR3 bases are TGTGCCTGGCAGGGGACAGTCAGGGGCACAGATACGCAGTATTTT. The chain uses TRBV30 and TRBJ2-3, with 7 positions matching TRBD1. CDR1 and CDR2 (germline): GTSNPN, SVGIG (reference sequence). The CDR3 consists of 15 residues. Trimming took 5 bases from V and 1 from J; bases not matched to a gene: 9.

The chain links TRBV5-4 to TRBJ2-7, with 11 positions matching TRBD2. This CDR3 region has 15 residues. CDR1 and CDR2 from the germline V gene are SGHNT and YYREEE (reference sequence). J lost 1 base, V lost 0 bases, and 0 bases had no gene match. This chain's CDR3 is CASSLGLAGSYEQYF. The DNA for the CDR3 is TGTGCCAGCAGCTTGGGACTAGCGGGGTCCTACGAGCAGTACTTC.

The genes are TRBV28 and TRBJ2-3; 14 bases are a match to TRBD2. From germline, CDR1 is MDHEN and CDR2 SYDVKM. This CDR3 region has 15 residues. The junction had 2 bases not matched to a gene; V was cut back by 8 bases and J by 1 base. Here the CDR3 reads CASRLAGGGTDTQYF. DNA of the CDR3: TGTGCCAGCCGACTAGCGGGAGGGGGCACAGATACGCAGTATTTT.

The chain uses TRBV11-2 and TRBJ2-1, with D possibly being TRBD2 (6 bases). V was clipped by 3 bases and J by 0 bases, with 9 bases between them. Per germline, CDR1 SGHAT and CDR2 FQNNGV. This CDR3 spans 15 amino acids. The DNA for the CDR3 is TGTGCCAGCAGCTTTTCCGGGGGCTCCTACAATGAGCAGTTCTTC. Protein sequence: CASSFSGGSYNEQFF.

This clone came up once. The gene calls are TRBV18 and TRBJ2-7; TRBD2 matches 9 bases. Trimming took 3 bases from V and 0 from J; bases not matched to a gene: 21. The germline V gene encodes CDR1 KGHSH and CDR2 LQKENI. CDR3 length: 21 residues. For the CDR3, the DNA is TGTGCCAGCTCACCCCTCCGACGGGGTAGCGGGAGCTCCGGAGGCTCCTACGAGCAGTACTTC. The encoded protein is CASSPLRRGSGSSGGSYEQYF.

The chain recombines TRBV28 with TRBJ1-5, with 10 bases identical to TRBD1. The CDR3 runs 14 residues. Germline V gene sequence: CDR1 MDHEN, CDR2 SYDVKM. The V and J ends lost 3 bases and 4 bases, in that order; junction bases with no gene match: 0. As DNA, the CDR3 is TGTGCCAGCAGTTTGGGACAGGGGAATCAGCCCCAGCATTTT. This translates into CASSLGQGNQPQHF.

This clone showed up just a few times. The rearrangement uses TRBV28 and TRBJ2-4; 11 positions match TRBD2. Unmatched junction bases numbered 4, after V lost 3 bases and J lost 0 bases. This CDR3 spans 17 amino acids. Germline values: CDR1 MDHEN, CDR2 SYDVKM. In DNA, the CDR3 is TGTGCCAGCAGTTTGACTAGCGGGAACGTAGCCAAAAACATTCAGTACTTC. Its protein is CASSLTSGNVAKNIQYF.

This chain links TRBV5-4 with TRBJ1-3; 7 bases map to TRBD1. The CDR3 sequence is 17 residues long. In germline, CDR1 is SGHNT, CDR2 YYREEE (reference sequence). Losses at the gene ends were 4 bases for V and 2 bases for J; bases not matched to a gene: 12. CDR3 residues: CASSEGANRIAGNTIYF. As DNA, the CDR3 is TGTGCCAGCAGCGAGGGGGCGAACCGAATCGCTGGAAACACCATATATTTT.

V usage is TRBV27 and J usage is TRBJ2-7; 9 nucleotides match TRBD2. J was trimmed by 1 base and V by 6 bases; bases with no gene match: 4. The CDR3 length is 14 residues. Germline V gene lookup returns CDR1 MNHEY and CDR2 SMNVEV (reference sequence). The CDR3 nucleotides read TGTGCCAGCAGCGAGACTAGCGGTTCCTACGAGCAGTACTTC. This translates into CASSETSGSYEQYF.

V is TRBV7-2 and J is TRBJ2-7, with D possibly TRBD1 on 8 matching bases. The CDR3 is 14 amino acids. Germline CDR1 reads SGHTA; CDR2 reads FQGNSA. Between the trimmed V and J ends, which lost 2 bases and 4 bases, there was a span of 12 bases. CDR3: CASSLQQGGYEQYF. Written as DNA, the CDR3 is TGTGCCAGCAGCTTACAACAGGGGGGGTACGAGCAGTACTTC.

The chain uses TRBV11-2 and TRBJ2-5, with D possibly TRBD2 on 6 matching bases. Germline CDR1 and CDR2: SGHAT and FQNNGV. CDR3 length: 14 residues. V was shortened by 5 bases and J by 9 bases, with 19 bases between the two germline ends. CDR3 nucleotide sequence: TGTGCCAGCAGCGCAGGAGGAGGGCTAGGGGCCCAGTACTTC. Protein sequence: CASSAGGGLGAQYF.

The DNA of the CDR3 is TGCGCCAGAAGGGTGGACACTCGGCACGCTTTCTTT. Its translation: CARRVDTRHAFF. The V and J genes are TRBV10-1 and TRBJ1-1; perhaps TRBD1 as D (5 bases). Trimming took 9 bases from V and 11 from J, leaving 19 bases between them. The germline gives CDR1 WNHNN, CDR2 SYGVQD (reference sequence). The CDR3 is 12 residues long.

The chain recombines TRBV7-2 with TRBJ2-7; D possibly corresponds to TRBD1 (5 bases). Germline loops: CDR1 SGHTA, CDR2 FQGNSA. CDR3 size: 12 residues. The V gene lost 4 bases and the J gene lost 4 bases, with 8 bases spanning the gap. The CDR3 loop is CASSSPGYEQYF. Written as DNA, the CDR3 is TGTGCCAGCAGCTCGCCAGGGTACGAGCAGTACTTC.

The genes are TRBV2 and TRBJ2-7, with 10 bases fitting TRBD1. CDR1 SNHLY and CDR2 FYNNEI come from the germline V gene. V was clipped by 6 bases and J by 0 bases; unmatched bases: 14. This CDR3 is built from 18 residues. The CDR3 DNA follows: TGTGCCAGCAGCCCGACGAGTGGCGGGACAGGGGCCTCCTACGAGCAGTACTTC. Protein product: CASSPTSGGTGASYEQYF.